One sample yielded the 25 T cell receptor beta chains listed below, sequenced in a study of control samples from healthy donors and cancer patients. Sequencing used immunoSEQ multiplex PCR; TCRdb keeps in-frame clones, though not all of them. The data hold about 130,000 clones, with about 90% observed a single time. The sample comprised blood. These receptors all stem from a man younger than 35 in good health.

Here the CDR3 DNA reads TGTGCCAGCTCACCTCGCACCTCGGGTCAGCCCCAGCATTTT. It codes for CASSPRTSGQPQHF. V and J are TRBV18 and TRBJ1-5; D remains unclear. Germline CDR1 reads KGHSH; CDR2 reads LQKENI. V lost 3 bases and J 6 bases, leaving 12 bases between the germline ends. This CDR3 is built from 14 residues.

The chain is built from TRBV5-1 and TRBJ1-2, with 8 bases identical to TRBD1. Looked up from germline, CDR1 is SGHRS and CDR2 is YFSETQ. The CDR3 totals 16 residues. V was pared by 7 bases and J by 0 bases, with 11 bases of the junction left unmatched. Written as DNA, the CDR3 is TGCGCCAGCTCCAGAGACGGACAGGGAGCTAACTATGGCTACACCTTC. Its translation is CASSRDGQGANYGYTF.

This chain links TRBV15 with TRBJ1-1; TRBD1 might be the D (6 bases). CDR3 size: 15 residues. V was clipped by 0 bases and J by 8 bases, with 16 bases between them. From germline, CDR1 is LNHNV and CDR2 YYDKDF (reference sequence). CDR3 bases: TGTGCCACCAGCAGAGATAGGGGGTCTTCTCGAGAAGCTTTCTTT. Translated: CATSRDRGSSREAFF.

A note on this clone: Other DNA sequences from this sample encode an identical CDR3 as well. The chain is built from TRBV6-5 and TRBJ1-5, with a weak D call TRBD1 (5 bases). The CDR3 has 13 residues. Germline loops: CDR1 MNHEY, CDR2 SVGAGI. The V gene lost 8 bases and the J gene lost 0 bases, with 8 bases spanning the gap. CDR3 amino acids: CASGQGSNQPQHF. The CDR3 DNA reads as TGTGCCAGCGGTCAGGGTAGCAATCAGCCCCAGCATTTT.

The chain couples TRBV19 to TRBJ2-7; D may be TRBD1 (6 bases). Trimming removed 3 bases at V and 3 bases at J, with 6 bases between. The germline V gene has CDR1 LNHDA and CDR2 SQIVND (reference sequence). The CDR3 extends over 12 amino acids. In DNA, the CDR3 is TGTGCCAGTAGTATGACAGGCTACGAGCAGTACTTC. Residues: CASSMTGYEQYF.

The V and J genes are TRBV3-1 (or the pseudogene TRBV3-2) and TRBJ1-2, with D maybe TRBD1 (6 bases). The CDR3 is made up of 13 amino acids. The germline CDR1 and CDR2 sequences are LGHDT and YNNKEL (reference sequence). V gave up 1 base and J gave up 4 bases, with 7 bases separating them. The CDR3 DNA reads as TGTGCCAGCAGCCAAGGACAGGCCTATGGCTACACCTTC. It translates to CASSQGQAYGYTF.

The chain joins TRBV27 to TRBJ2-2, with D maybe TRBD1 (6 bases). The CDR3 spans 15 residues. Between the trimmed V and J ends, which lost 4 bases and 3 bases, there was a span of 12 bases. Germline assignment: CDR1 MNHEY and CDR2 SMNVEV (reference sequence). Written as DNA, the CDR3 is TGTGCCAGCAGTTCCTCAGGGGCCTACACCGGGGAGCTGTTTTTT. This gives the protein CASSSSGAYTGELFF.

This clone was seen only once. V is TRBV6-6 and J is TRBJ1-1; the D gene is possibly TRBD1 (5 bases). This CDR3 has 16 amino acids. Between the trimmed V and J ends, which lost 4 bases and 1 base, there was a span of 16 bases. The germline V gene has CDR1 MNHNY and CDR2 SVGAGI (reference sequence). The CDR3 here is CASSFRQTAPNTEAFF. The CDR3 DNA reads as TGTGCCAGCAGTTTCAGGCAGACAGCACCGAACACTGAAGCTTTCTTT.

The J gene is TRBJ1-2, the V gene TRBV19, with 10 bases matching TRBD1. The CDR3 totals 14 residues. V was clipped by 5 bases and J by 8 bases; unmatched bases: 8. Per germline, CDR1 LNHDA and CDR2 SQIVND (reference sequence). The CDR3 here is CASSLSDRGQGYTF. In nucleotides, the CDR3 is TGTGCCAGTAGTCTCAGCGACAGGGGGCAGGGCTACACCTTC.

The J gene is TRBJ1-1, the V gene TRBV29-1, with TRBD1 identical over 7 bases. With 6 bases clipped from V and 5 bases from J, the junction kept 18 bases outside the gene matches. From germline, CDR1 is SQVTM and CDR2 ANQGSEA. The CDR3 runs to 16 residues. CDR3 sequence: CSVVGSKRQGGTEAFF. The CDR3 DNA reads TGCAGCGTGGTCGGGTCAAAAAGACAGGGCGGAACTGAAGCTTTCTTT.

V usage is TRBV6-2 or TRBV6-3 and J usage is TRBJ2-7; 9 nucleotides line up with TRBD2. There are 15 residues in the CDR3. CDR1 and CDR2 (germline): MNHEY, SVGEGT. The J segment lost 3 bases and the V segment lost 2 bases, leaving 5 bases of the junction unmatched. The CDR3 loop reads CASSYVRSGGYEQYF. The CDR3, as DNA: TGTGCCAGCAGTTACGTACGTAGCGGGGGCTACGAGCAGTACTTC.

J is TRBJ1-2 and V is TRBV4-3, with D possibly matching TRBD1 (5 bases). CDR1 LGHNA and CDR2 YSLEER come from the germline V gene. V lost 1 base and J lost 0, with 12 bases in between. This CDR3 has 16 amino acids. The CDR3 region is CASSQVGQGANYGYTF. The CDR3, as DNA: TGCGCCAGCAGCCAAGTAGGGCAGGGAGCTAACTATGGCTACACCTTC.

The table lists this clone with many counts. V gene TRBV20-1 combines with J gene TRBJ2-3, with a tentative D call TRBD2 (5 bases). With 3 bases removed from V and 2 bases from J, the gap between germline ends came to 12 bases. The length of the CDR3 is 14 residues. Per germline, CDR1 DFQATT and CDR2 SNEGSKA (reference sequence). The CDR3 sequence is CSASPGGYTDTQYF. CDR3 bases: TGCAGTGCTAGTCCTGGCGGGTACACAGATACGCAGTATTTT.

As DNA, the CDR3 is TGTGCCAGCAGTTATAACGCGGGAGGTTCCAAGTCCTACGAGCAGTACTTC. Protein: CASSYNAGGSKSYEQYF. V is TRBV6-2 or TRBV6-3 and J is TRBJ2-7, with 8 positions matching TRBD2. After removal of 3 bases from V and 1 base from J, the junction contained 11 bases not matched to a gene. This CDR3 spans 17 amino acids. The germline CDR1 and CDR2 sequences are MNHEY and SVGEGT.

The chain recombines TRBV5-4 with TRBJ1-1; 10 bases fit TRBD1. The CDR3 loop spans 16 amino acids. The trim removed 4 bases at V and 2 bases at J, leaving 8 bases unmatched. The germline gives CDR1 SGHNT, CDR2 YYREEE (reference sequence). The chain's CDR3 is CASSDRDRGRNTEAFF. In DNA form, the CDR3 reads TGTGCCAGCAGCGACCGGGACAGGGGACGAAACACTGAAGCTTTCTTT.

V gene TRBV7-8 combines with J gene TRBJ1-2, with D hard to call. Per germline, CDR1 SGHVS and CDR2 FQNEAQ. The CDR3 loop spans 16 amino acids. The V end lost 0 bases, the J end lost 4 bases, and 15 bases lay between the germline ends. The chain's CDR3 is CASSLALDGNLYGYTF. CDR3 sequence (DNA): TGTGCCAGCAGCTTAGCCTTAGACGGAAACCTCTATGGCTACACCTTC.

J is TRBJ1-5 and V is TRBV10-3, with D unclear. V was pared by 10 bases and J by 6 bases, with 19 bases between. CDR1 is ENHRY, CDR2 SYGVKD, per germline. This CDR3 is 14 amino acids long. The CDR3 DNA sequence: TGTGCCACCCAATTAGAGGCAGTAGGTCAGCCCCAGCATTTT. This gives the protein CATQLEAVGQPQHF.

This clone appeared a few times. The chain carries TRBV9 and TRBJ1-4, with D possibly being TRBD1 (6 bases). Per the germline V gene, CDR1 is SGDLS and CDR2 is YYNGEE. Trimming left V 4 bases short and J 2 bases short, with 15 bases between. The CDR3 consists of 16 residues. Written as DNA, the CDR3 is TGTGCCAGCAGCCCCCAGGACAGCGCCACTAATGAAAAACTGTTTTTT. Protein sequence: CASSPQDSATNEKLFF.

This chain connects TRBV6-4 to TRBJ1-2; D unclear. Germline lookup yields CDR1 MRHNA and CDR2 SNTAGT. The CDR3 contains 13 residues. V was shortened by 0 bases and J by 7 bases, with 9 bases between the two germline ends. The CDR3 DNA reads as TGTGCCAGCAGTGACTCGGGCCCTGGTGGCTACACCTTC. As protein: CASSDSGPGGYTF.

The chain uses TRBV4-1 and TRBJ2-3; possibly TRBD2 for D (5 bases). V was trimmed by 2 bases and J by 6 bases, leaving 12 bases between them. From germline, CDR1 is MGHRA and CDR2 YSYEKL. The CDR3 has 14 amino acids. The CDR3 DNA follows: TGCGCCAGCAGCCAACAAGGGCGAGGGGATACGCAGTATTTT. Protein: CASSQQGRGDTQYF.

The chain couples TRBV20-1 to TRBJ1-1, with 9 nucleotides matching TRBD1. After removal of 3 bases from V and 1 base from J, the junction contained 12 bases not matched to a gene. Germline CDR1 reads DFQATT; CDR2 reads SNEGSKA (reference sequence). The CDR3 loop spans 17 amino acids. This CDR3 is CSASSTGGRLRNTEAFF. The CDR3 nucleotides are TGCAGTGCTAGTTCAACAGGGGGCCGTTTGAGGAACACTGAAGCTTTCTTT.

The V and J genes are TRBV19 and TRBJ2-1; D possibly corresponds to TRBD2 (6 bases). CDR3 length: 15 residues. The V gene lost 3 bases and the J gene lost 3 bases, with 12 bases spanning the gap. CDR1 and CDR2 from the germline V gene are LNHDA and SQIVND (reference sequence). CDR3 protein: CASSILRDIYNEQFF. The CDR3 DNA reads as TGTGCCAGTAGTATTCTGCGGGATATCTACAATGAGCAGTTCTTC. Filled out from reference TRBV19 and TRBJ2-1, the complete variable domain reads DGGITQSPKYLFRKEGQNVTLSCEQNLNHDAMYWYRQDPGQGLRLIYYSQIVNDFQKGDIAEGYSVSREKKESFPLTVTSAQKNPTAFYLCASSILRDIYNEQFFGPGTRLTVL.

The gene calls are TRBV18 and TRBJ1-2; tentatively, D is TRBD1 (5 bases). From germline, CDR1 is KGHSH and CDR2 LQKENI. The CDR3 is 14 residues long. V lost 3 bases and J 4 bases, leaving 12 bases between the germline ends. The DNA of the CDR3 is TGTGCCAGCTCACCCACGGGGGGAGTCTATGGCTACACCTTC. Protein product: CASSPTGGVYGYTF.

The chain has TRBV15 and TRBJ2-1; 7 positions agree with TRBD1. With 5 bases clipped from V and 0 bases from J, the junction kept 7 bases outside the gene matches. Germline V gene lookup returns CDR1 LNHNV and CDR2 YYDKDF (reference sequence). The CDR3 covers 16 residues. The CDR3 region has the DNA TGTGCCACCAGCTCCCGGGACAGTAGCTCCTACAATGAGCAGTTCTTC. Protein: CATSSRDSSSYNEQFF.

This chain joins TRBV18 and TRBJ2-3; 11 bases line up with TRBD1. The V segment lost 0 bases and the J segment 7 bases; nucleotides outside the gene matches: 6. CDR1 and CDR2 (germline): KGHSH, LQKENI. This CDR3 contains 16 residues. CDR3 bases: TGTGCCAGCTCACCACCGGACAGGGGGCGAATAAATACGCAGTATTTT. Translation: CASSPPDRGRINTQYF.